The entry below describes one T cell receptor (beta chain). The sample belongs to a study of blood T cell repertoires in COVID-19. In the study overall: From T cells, B-cell-depleted T cells, or PBMCs came the material, which was cDNA or gDNA.

In the study's own analysis: Estimation of nucleated cell counts relied on the amplification of reference gene primers. Data came from immunoSEQ multiplex PCR; TCRdb stores just in-frame clones and leaves some out. Clone size and V and J calls were adopted from that table, with D and trimming inferred from the DNA. The table shows over 75,000 clones, with around 88% occurring only once. The sample consisted of peripheral blood. The TCR comes from a man aged 45-65 years with COVID-19, enrolled during active disease.

The CDR3 bases are TGCAGTGCTAGAGATATCAGGGGGCAGTTCTTC. This sequence encodes CSARDIRGQFF. This chain joins TRBV20-1 and TRBJ2-1, with D tentatively TRBD1 (6 bases). The CDR3 has 11 residues. Germline loops: CDR1 DFQATT, CDR2 SNEGSKA (reference sequence). V was shortened by 0 bases and J by 12 bases, with 9 bases between the two germline ends.